Below are 4 T cell receptor beta chains sequenced from a single sample in a study of naive and memory T cell subsets. The beta constant-region primer was an equimolar mix of two oligonucleotides covering TRBC1 and TRBC2. The ligated cDNA underwent four PCR rounds using SP2 and nested alpha and beta constant-region primers. In TCRdb, the UMI-ligation and nested PCR reads were re-called with MiXCR into one record per CDR3 protein. The repertoire holds more than 2,500 distinct CDR3 sequences, around 4.9% seen once, with approximately 29% in the top ten. Source material: CD4+ TEMRA cells from blood. Subset noted: effector memory re-expressing CD45RA, CD45RA+ CD27-. The receptor source for this set is a human donor in good health.

At least ten counts were recorded for this clonotype. V usage is TRBV20-1 and J usage is TRBJ2-7, with 7 bases fitting TRBD1. Germline V gene sequence: CDR1 DFQATT, CDR2 SNEGSKA (reference sequence). V was pared by 3 bases and J by 9 bases, with 14 bases of the junction left unmatched. The CDR3 is 14 residues long. In DNA form, the CDR3 reads TGCAGTGCTAGCGTCCGGACAGGACCTGTCGGGCAGTACTTC. It is translated as CSASVRTGPVGQYF.

By share of the sample, this clonotype is medium-sized. The V and J genes are TRBV6-4 and TRBJ2-3; the D gene is possibly TRBD2 (6 bases). CDR3 size: 14 residues. Germline CDR1 MRHNA, CDR2 SNTAGT. The V gene lost 3 bases and the J gene lost 2 bases, with 9 bases spanning the gap. The CDR3 sequence: CASSEAGHTDTQYF. In DNA form, the CDR3 reads TGTGCCAGCAGTGAGGCGGGGCACACAGATACGCAGTATTTT.

This clonotype was detected ten times or more. The V call is TRBV6-1, the J call TRBJ1-1; D not resolved. Per germline, CDR1 MNHNS and CDR2 SASEGT. Trimming shortened V by 1 base and J by 1 base, and 7 bases separated the two germline ends. CDR3 length equals 14 residues. CDR3 coding DNA: TGTGCCAGCAGTGAAGTCTACAGGAACACTGAAGCTTTCTTT. Translating gives CASSEVYRNTEAFF.

Judged by abundance, this clonotype is medium-sized. The chain links TRBV5-1 to TRBJ1-5; D is uncertain. Trimming shortened V by 5 bases and J by 7 bases, and 16 bases separated the two germline ends. CDR3 length: 14 residues. Germline-derived CDR1 and CDR2 are SGHRS and YFSETQ. The CDR3 region has the DNA TGCGCCAGCAGTCCCGGACTGCCCGGGCAGCCCCAGCATTTT. Amino acid sequence: CASSPGLPGQPQHF.